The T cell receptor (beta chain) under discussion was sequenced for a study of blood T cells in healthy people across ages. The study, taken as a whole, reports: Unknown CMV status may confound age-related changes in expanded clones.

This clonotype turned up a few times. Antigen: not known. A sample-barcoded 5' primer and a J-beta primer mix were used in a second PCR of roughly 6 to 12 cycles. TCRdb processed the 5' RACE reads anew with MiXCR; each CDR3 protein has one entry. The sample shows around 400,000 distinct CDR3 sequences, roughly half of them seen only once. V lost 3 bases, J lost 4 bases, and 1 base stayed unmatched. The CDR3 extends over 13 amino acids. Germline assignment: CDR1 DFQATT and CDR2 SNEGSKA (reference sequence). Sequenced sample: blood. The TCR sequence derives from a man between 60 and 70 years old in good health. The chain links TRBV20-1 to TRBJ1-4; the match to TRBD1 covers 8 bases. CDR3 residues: CSARTGDNEKLFF. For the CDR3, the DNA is TGCAGTGCTAGGACAGGGGATAATGAAAAACTGTTTTTT.